A single sample is the source of the 22 T cell receptor beta chains below, sequenced in a study of T cells in Graves' hyperthyroidism and ophthalmopathy. From RNA transcripts, TCR beta CDR3 regions were amplified. First-round RT-PCR targeting the TCR CDR3 was performed with the HTBI primer set. TCRdb passed the multiplex PCR reads through MiXCR, listing each CDR3 protein once. The sample has approximately 200,000 distinct CDR3 sequences, about 17% seen once. Source material: blood. These TCRs come from a man in his forties with Graves' hyperthyroidism.

The J gene is TRBJ2-5, the V gene TRBV5-4, with D perhaps matching TRBD2 (8 bases). The CDR3 sequence is 15 residues long. Trimming stripped 5 bases from V and 2 bases from J, with 16 bases between. From germline, CDR1 is SGHNT and CDR2 YYREEE (reference sequence). The CDR3 sequence: CASSSGGGQQETQYF. For the CDR3, the DNA is TGTGCCAGCAGTTCGGGGGGGGGACAGCAAGAGACCCAGTACTTC.

This clonotype appeared many times. The V call is TRBV28, the J call TRBJ1-6; 9 nucleotides align to TRBD1. There are 14 residues in the CDR3. Germline V gene lookup returns CDR1 MDHEN and CDR2 SYDVKM. The V and J ends lost 7 bases and 9 bases, in that order; junction bases with no gene match: 7. The CDR3 DNA sequence: TGTGCCAGCATCGAACAGGGGGCAGGTTCACCCCTCCACTTT. It yields the protein CASIEQGAGSPLHF.

This clonotype was seen ten or more times. The chain is built from TRBV6-1 and TRBJ1-1, with D possibly matching TRBD1 (6 bases). The V and J ends lost 7 bases and 3 bases respectively, with 6 bases between them. The CDR3 is 11 residues long. Germline V gene data show CDR1 as MNHNS and CDR2 as SASEGT. CDR3 region: CASKGDTEAFF. As DNA, the CDR3 is TGTGCCAGCAAGGGGGACACTGAAGCTTTCTTT.

This rearrangement joins TRBV11-3 to TRBJ2-2; 8 bases agree with TRBD2. V lost 3 bases and J lost 4; bases outside the gene matches: 4. CDR1 SGHNT and CDR2 YENEEA come from the germline V gene. The CDR3 is 15 amino acids. Here the CDR3 DNA reads TGTGCCAGCAGCTTCGGGGGGGCGGGCACCGGGGAGCTGTTTTTT. It translates to CASSFGGAGTGELFF.

This clonotype was detected ten times or more. This chain links TRBV6-1 with TRBJ2-3, with 7 nucleotides matching TRBD1. With 6 bases clipped from V and 6 bases from J, the junction kept 12 bases outside the gene matches. The CDR3 totals 15 residues. Germline V gives CDR1 MNHNS, CDR2 SASEGT. CDR3 nucleotide sequence: TGTGCCAGCAGGGAAAGGACAGGCACAGGGGATACGCAGTATTTT. The encoded protein is CASRERTGTGDTQYF.

The chain uses TRBV4-3 and TRBJ2-6; no clear D gene. Trimming removed 0 bases at V and 0 bases at J, with 9 bases between. This CDR3 comprises 17 residues. Germline loops: CDR1 LGHNA, CDR2 YSLEER. CDR3 sequence reads: CASSQEHSASGANVLTF. Written as DNA, the CDR3 is TGCGCCAGCAGCCAAGAGCATTCGGCCTCTGGGGCCAACGTCCTGACTTTC.

This clonotype was seen at least ten times. V gene TRBV27 combines with J gene TRBJ2-7; the match to TRBD1 covers 7 bases. V trimming: 4 bases; J trimming: 3 bases; junction bases outside the gene matches: 3. Germline V gene sequence: CDR1 MNHEY, CDR2 SMNVEV (reference sequence). The CDR3 spans 13 residues. In nucleotides, the CDR3 is TGTGCCAGCAGTTCTAACAGGGGCTACGAGCAGTACTTC. Its protein is CASSSNRGYEQYF.

The rearrangement links TRBV12-3 or TRBV12-4 to TRBJ2-7; no definite D call. The CDR3 totals 15 residues. V gave up 4 bases and J gave up 5 bases, with 18 bases separating them. CDR3 DNA: TGTGCCAGCAGTTACTCGCCCCTCCCCATTGACGAGCAGTACTTC. Its translation: CASSYSPLPIDEQYF.

This clonotype was seen repeatedly, ten times or more. V usage is TRBV7-9 and J usage is TRBJ1-2; no clear D gene. Germline V gene data show CDR1 as SEHNR and CDR2 as FQNEAQ (reference sequence). Trimming took off 8 bases at V and 6 bases at J, with 13 bases between the two ends. This CDR3 is 12 amino acids long. CDR3 sequence reads: CASSVSWNGYTF. CDR3 coding DNA: TGTGCCAGCTCCGTCAGCTGGAATGGCTACACCTTC.

Worth noting for this clonotype: This may be a read error, as it is one base from a much larger clone. The CDR3 is CASSQAAAGSPLHF. In DNA, the CDR3 is TGCGCCAGCAGCCAAGCGGCGGCAGGTTCACCCCTCCACTTT. The genes are TRBV4-3 and TRBJ1-6; D uncertain. Germline CDR1 and CDR2: LGHNA and YSLEER. V lost 1 base, J lost 9 bases, and 10 bases lay in between. The CDR3 runs 14 residues.

This clonotype was recorded at least ten times. CDR3 loop: CASSPDRGETQYF. Here the CDR3 DNA reads TGTGCCAGCAGCCCGGACAGAGGGGAGACCCAGTACTTC. The V call is TRBV7-9, the J call TRBJ2-5; TRBD1 might be the D (6 bases). This CDR3 is 13 amino acids long. Germline CDR1 SEHNR, CDR2 FQNEAQ (reference sequence). V was clipped by 5 bases and J by 5 bases, with 12 bases between them.

The chain is built from TRBV5-1 and TRBJ2-1; D ambiguous. Germline V lookup: CDR1 SGHRS, CDR2 YFSETQ. The CDR3 is 16 amino acids. V lost 0 bases, J lost 5 bases, and 15 bases lay in between. The CDR3, as DNA: TGCGCCAGCAGCTTGGGGCGGTCGGGTCTTAACAATGAGCAGTTCTTC. This codes for CASSLGRSGLNNEQFF.

J is TRBJ2-2 and V is TRBV5-1, with D unresolved. The CDR3 has 15 amino acids. Germline V gene lookup returns CDR1 SGHRS and CDR2 YFSETQ. With 1 base removed from V and 2 bases from J, the gap between germline ends came to 9 bases. CDR3 sequence reads: CASSLLQTNTGELFF. The CDR3 DNA reads TGCGCCAGCAGCTTGTTACAGACCAACACCGGGGAGCTGTTTTTT.

The table lists this clonotype with a few counts. This chain links TRBV30 with TRBJ1-5, with TRBD1 matching 8 bases. Germline CDR1 and CDR2: GTSNPN and SVGIG (reference sequence). This CDR3 spans 13 amino acids. Trimming cost V 2 bases and J 6 bases; bases outside gene matches: 3. CDR3 sequence reads: CAWSIGTGQPQHF. The CDR3 bases are TGTGCCTGGAGTATCGGGACAGGTCAGCCCCAGCATTTT.

This clonotype has a count of ten or more. The chain recombines TRBV28 with TRBJ2-7, with D unclear. The CDR3 loop spans 15 amino acids. CDR1 is MDHEN, CDR2 SYDVKM, per germline. The ends were cut back, 7 bases at V and 4 bases at J, with 20 bases in the middle. CDR3 nucleotides: TGTGCCAGCACCTCTTCCCCAAAGAAGAGGTACGAGCAGTACTTC. This codes for CASTSSPKKRYEQYF.

The CDR3 coding sequence is TGTGCCAGCAGCCAACAGGGAGATCAGCCCCAGCATTTT. Translation gives CASSQQGDQPQHF. The chain uses TRBV11-2 and TRBJ1-5; TRBD1 is a possible D gene (6 bases). Trimming cost V 5 bases and J 5 bases, with 10 bases left between them. Per the germline V gene, CDR1 is SGHAT and CDR2 is FQNNGV. CDR3 length: 13 amino acids.

This clonotype showed up just a few times. CDR3 loop: CASSSGGVQETQYF. The CDR3 nucleotides are TGTGCCAGCAGCTCCGGCGGGGTTCAAGAGACCCAGTACTTC. V is TRBV11-3 and J is TRBJ2-5; D possibly corresponds to TRBD2 (6 bases). Trimming stripped 4 bases from V and 2 bases from J, with 11 bases between. The germline gives CDR1 SGHNT, CDR2 YENEEA. CDR3 length: 14 amino acids.

The V gene is TRBV28, the J gene TRBJ2-7; D gene uncertain. Trimming took off 2 bases at V and 1 base at J, with 12 bases between the two ends. This CDR3 comprises 15 residues. CDR1 is MDHEN, CDR2 SYDVKM, per germline. Here the CDR3 DNA reads TGTGCCAGCAGTTTACTTCCAGGCCATTCCTACGAGCAGTACTTC. This codes for CASSLLPGHSYEQYF.

This clonotype was seen repeatedly, ten times or more. CDR3 protein: CASSQDLPLGNEQYF. As DNA, the CDR3 is TGCGCCAGCAGCCAAGATCTCCCCCTGGGCAACGAGCAGTACTTC. The chain carries TRBV4-3 and TRBJ2-7; the D is unclear. This CDR3 is built from 15 residues. The germline gives CDR1 LGHNA, CDR2 YSLEER. V lost 0 bases, J lost 5 bases, and 14 bases lay in between.

This clonotype has only a few counts. This clone may be a read error of a much larger clone one base away. The chain is built from TRBV27 and TRBJ2-2; D call uncertain. The CDR3 is 13 residues long. V lost 6 bases, J lost 0 bases, and 5 bases lay in between. In germline, CDR1 is MNHEY, CDR2 SMNVEV (reference sequence). The CDR3 DNA sequence: TGTGCCAGCAGCATTCCGAACACCGGGGAGCTGTTTTTT. Amino acids: CASSIPNTGELFF.

This chain uses TRBV5-5 with TRBJ1-5, with 7 bases lining up with TRBD1. This CDR3 contains 16 residues. J was trimmed by 4 bases and V by 0 bases; bases with no gene match: 7. Per germline, CDR1 SGHKS and CDR2 YYEKEE (reference sequence). CDR3 DNA: TGTGCCAGCAGCTTGGGACAGGGAAATGTGAATCAGCCCCAGCATTTT. Translation gives CASSLGQGNVNQPQHF.

This clonotype showed up many times. This rearrangement joins TRBV28 to TRBJ2-3; a possible D gene is TRBD1 (5 bases). The CDR3 runs to 15 residues. The V and J ends lost 3 bases and 0 bases respectively, with 10 bases between them. Germline V CDR1 and CDR2: MDHEN, SYDVKM. The CDR3 protein is CASSLKGFSTDTQYF. CDR3 DNA: TGTGCCAGCAGTTTGAAGGGGTTTAGCACAGATACGCAGTATTTT.